This TCR beta chain is drawn from a study of blood T cell repertoires in COVID-19. Sequencing used immunoSEQ multiplex PCR; TCRdb keeps in-frame clones, though not all of them. This sample has about 130,000 clones, with 90% found just once. The germline CDR1 and CDR2 sequences are MNHEY and SVGAGI. The CDR3 extends over 13 amino acids. Trimming removed 2 bases at V and 2 bases at J, with 6 bases between. This clonotype was sampled from a man in his fifties or sixties with active COVID-19. The chain has TRBV6-5 and TRBJ1-2, with D unresolved. Input material: peripheral blood. The CDR3 loop reads CASSYGQNYGYTF. The CDR3 DNA is TGTGCCAGCAGTTACGGGCAGAACTATGGCTACACCTTC.